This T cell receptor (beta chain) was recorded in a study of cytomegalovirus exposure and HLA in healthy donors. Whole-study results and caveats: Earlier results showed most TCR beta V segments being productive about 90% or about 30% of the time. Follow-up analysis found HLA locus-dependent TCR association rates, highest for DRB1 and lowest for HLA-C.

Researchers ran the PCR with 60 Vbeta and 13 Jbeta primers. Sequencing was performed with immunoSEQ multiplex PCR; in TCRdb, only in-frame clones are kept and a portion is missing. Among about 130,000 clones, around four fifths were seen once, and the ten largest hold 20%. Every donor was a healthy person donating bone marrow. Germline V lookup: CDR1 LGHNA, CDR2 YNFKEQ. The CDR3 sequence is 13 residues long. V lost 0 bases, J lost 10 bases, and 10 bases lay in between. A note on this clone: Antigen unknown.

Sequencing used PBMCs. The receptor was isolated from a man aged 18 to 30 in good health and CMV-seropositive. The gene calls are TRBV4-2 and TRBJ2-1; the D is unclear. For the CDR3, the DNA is TGTGCCAGCAGCCAAGATACGGTCGGGGAGCAGTTCTTC. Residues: CASSQDTVGEQFF.